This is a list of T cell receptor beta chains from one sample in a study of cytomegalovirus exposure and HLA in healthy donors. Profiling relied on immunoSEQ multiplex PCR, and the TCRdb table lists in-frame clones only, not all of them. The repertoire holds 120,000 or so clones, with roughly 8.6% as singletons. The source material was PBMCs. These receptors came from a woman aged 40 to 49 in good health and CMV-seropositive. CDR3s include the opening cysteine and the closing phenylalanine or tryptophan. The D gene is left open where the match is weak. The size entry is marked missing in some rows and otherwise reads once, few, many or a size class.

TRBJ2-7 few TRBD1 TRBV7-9 TGTGCCAGCAGCCCCCGGGACAGGTGGGAAGCCGAGCAGTACTTC CASSPRDRWEAEQYF
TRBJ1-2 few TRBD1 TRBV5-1 TGCGCCAGCAGCCGGGACAGGAACTATGGCTGCACCTTC CASSRDRNYGCTF
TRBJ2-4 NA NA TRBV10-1 TGCGCCAGCAGTGACCCGCTGGAGAACATTCAGTACTTC CASSDPLENIQYF
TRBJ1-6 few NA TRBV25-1 TGTGCCAGCAGTGGAGGTCGCGGGGGGGCGTCACCCCTCCACTTT CASSGGRGGASPLHF
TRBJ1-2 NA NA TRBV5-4 TGTGCCAGCAGCTCCCCCGGAGCTAACTATGGCTACACCTTC CASSSPGANYGYTF
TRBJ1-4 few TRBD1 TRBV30 TGTGCCTGGAGTGTACCCCCTACCTCAGGGGGTGAAAAACTGTTTTTT CAWSVPPTSGGEKLFF
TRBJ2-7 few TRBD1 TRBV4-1 TGCGCCAGCAGCCAAGAACAGGGGGCTAACTACGAGCAGTACTTC CASSQEQGANYEQYF
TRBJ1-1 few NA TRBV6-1 TGTGCCAGCCGACAGAACACTGAAGCTTTCTTT CASRQNTEAFF
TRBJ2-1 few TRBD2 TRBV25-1 TGTGCCAGCAGCCAAGCGAGCGGGGGGAACAATGAGCAGTTCTTC CASSQASGGNNEQFF
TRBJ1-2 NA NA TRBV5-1 TGCGCCAGCAGCTTGGAAGGGAGAACTAACTATGGCTACACCTTC CASSLEGRTNYGYTF
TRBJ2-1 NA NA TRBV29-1 TGCAGCGTTGATCGGGGATTATTTTACAATGAGCAGTTCTTC CSVDRGLFYNEQFF
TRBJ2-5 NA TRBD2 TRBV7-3 TGTGCCAGCAGCCCTCAGGGACCGGGAGGCGAGACCCAGTACTTC CASSPQGPGGETQYF
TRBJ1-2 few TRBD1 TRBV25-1 TGTGCCAGCAGTCACAGGGGCTATGGCTACACCTTC CASSHRGYGYTF
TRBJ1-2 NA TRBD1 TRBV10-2 TGCGCCAGCAGCGGGACAGGGATCTATGGCTACACCTTC CASSGTGIYGYTF
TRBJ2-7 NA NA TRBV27 TGTGCCAGCAGTTCACAGCTCGAGCAGTACTTC CASSSQLEQYF
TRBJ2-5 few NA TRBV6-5 TGTGCCAGCACAGGGGTTAAAGAGACCCAGTACTTC CASTGVKETQYF
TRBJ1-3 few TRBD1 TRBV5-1 TGCGCCAGCAGCTCCACAGGGGGCGCCGGAAACACCATATATTTT CASSSTGGAGNTIYF
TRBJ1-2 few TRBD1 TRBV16 TGTGCCAGCAGCCAAGGGGAGGAGGGGGCCTATGGCTACACCTTC CASSQGEEGAYGYTF
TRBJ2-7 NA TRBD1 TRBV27 TGTGCCAGCAGTCCCGGACAGGGGCTCTACGAGCAGTACTTC CASSPGQGLYEQYF
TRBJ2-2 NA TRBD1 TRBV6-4 TGTGCCAGCAGCCCCGGGACAGCGAACACCGGGGAGCTGTTTTTT CASSPGTANTGELFF
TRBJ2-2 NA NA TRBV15 TGTGCCACCAGCAGAGAGCTCCCAGGGGCGATCGGGGAGCTGTTTTTT CATSRELPGAIGELFF
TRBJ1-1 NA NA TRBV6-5 TGTGCCAGCAGACCCGACTGGAGCACTGAAGCTTTCTTT CASRPDWSTEAFF
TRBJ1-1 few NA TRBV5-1 TGCGCCAGCAGGCAAGGGGCAGAAAACACTGAAGCTTTCTTT CASRQGAENTEAFF
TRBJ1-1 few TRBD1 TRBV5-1 TGCGCCAGCAGCGGGACAGGGGTCGGAGCTTTCTTT CASSGTGVGAFF
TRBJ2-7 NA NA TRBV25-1 TGTGCCAGCAGTGAAATGGACACCCTCTACGAGCAGTACTTC CASSEMDTLYEQYF
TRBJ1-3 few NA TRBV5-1 TGCGCCAGCAGCTTCGGTGCTGGCGGTGGAAACACCATATATTTT CASSFGAGGGNTIYF
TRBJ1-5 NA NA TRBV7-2 TGTGCCAGCAGCTTAGTCCGGGGTATACAGCCCCAGCATTTT CASSLVRGIQPQHF
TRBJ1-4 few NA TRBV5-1 TGCGCCAGCAGCATCGGGGCAACGGAGGGTGAAAAACTGTTTTTT CASSIGATEGEKLFF
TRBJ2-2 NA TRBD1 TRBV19 TGTGCCAGTAGTATCCGCGGACAGGGGAAGGCCGGGGAGCTGTTTTTT CASSIRGQGKAGELFF
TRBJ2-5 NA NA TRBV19 TGTGCCAGTAGCGGACGTGAGGGAGAGACCCAGTACTTC CASSGREGETQYF
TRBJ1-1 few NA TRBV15 TGTGCCACCAGCAGAGAGGGGAGCATGAACACTGAAGCTTTCTTT CATSREGSMNTEAFF
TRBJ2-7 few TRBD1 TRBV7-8 TGTGCCAGCAGCGAGGCCGGGACAGGGGGCGAGCAGTACTTC CASSEAGTGGEQYF
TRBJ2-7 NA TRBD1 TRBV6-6 TGTGCCAGCAGTCCACTCGACAGGGGAATTACCTACGAGCAGTACTTC CASSPLDRGITYEQYF
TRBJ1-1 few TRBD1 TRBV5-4 TGTGCCAGCAGCCCGGCGGACAGGCTCATGAACACTGAAGCTTTCTTT CASSPADRLMNTEAFF
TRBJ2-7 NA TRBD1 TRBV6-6 TGTGCCAGCAACTCACGGACAGGGGCCCCCTACGAGCAGTACTTC CASNSRTGAPYEQYF
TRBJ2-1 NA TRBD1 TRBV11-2 TGTGCCAGCGGCCGGGACAGTTACAATGAGCAGTTCTTC CASGRDSYNEQFF
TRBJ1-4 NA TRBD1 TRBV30 TGTGCCTGGAGTGTCTTAGGGGGCGCGGATGAAAAACTGTTTTTT CAWSVLGGADEKLFF
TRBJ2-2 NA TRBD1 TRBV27 TGTGCCAGCAGCCTTTCGACAGGGTTGGGCGGGGAGCTGTTTTTT CASSLSTGLGGELFF
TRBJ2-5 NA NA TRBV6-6 TGTGCCAGCAGCGACACAGACGGGAAAGAGACCCAGTACTTC CASSDTDGKETQYF
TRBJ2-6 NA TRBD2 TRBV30 TGTGCCTGGAGTAGTCGGGGGGAACCTGGGGCAAACGTCCTGACTTTC CAWSSRGEPGANVLTF
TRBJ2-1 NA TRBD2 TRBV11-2 TGTGCCAGCAGCTTAGAGATCCTAGCGGGGGGTAACAATGAGCAGTTCTTC CASSLEILAGGNNEQFF
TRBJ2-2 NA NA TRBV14 TGTGCCAGCAGCCGATACGGACAGATCGAACTGAACACCGGGGAGCTGTTTTTT CASSRYGQIELNTGELFF